These 27 T cell receptor beta chains were all obtained from the same sample, sequenced in a study of blood T cells in healthy people across ages. Then a second PCR, running roughly 7 to 11 cycles, was carried out with a sample-barcoded 5' primer and a J-beta primer mix. TCRdb re-called the 5' RACE reads through MiXCR, storing one row per CDR3 protein. This table has around 2 million distinct CDR3 sequences, more than 35% appearing once. The specimen sequenced was blood. These receptors originate from a human donor in good health.

With respect to this clonotype: This may arise from a read error, as a much more abundant clone is one base away. The chain uses TRBV29-1 and TRBJ2-1, with a tentative D call TRBD1 (6 bases). The CDR3 extends over 12 amino acids. Germline V gene sequence: CDR1 SQVTM, CDR2 ANQGSEA. With 3 bases removed from V and 5 bases from J, the gap between germline ends came to 8 bases. The CDR3 DNA follows: TGCAGCGTTGATGAGGGGGACAATGAGCAGTTCTTC. Translating gives CSVDEGDNEQFF.

The chain joins TRBV12-3 or TRBV12-4 to TRBJ1-1; 8 nucleotides match TRBD1. This CDR3 has 14 residues. V was pared by 7 bases and J by 1 base, with 5 bases of the junction left unmatched. The CDR3 DNA follows: TGTGCCAGCAACTCCGGGACAGGGAACACTGAAGCTTTCTTT. It codes for CASNSGTGNTEAFF.

The J gene is TRBJ1-1, the V gene TRBV29-1, with D possibly being TRBD1 (6 bases). Trimming pared 3 bases from V and 6 bases from J, leaving 14 bases between. This CDR3 comprises 13 residues. Looked up from germline, CDR1 is SQVTM and CDR2 is ANQGSEA. CDR3 protein: CSVDRSGVPEAFF. In DNA form, the CDR3 reads TGCAGCGTTGACAGGTCAGGGGTCCCTGAAGCTTTCTTT.

The sample holds a few counts of this clonotype. The rearrangement joins TRBV6-5 to TRBJ2-7; 11 positions agree with TRBD2. The CDR3 sequence is 13 residues long. Germline values: CDR1 MNHEY, CDR2 SVGAGI. Trimming at V came to 11 bases and at J to 1 base, leaving 4 bases not matched to a gene. The CDR3 spells CAVRLAGSYEQYF. The DNA for the CDR3 is TGTGCCGTAAGACTAGCGGGGTCCTACGAGCAGTACTTC.

This clonotype was counted between two and nine times. The rearrangement joins TRBV12-3 or TRBV12-4 to TRBJ1-5, with D possibly matching TRBD1 (6 bases). V was shortened by 7 bases and J by 2 bases, with 15 bases between the two germline ends. CDR3 size: 15 residues. This chain's CDR3 is CASTRGTLGNQPQHF. The CDR3 nucleotides read TGTGCCAGCACCCGGGGGACACTTGGCAATCAGCCCCAGCATTTT.

The genes are TRBV5-4 and TRBJ2-1; no reliable D call. The last part of the DNA fits TRBJ2-7 better; the J call may be wrong. Germline-derived CDR1 and CDR2 are SGHNT and YYREEE (reference sequence). The CDR3 runs 16 residues. In nucleotides, the CDR3 is TGTGCCAGCAGCTCTAGGGTAGGTAGCCCCTACAATGAGCAGTACTTC. This encodes CASSSRVGSPYNEQYF.

V gene TRBV12-5 combines with J gene TRBJ2-1; D uncertain. In germline, CDR1 is LGHNT, CDR2 FRNRAP. V was shortened by 2 bases and J by 7 bases, with 9 bases between the two germline ends. The CDR3 is 13 residues long. CDR3 nucleotide sequence: TGTGCTAGTGGTTTGCTTAGTGTAAATGAGCAGTTCTTC. Translation gives CASGLLSVNEQFF.

The V gene is TRBV5-1, the J gene TRBJ2-1; 7 bases agree with TRBD2. CDR3 length equals 16 residues. Germline V gives CDR1 SGHRS, CDR2 YFSETQ. The V and J ends lost 3 bases and 9 bases, in that order; junction bases with no gene match: 15. The CDR3 here is CASSSGLAATISEQFF. CDR3 DNA sequence: TGCGCCAGCAGCTCGGGGCTAGCGGCGACGATAAGTGAGCAGTTCTTC.

This clonotype was observed once. A much larger clone sits a single nucleotide away, making a read error possible. The rearrangement links TRBV28 to TRBJ2-3, with 8 bases matching TRBD1. The CDR3 sequence is 15 residues long. In germline, CDR1 is MDHEN, CDR2 SYDVKM. Unmatched junction bases numbered 5, after V lost 5 bases and J lost 1 base. The CDR3 protein is CASSHDRGGTDTQYF. The CDR3 nucleotides are TGTGCCAGCAGTCACGACAGGGGTGGCACAGATACGCAGTATTTT.

The rearrangement joins TRBV15 to TRBJ1-2; maybe TRBD1 (5 bases). The CDR3 covers 14 residues. Germline CDR1 LNHNV, CDR2 YYDKDF (reference sequence). Trimming shortened V by 3 bases and J by 2 bases, and 10 bases separated the two germline ends. CDR3 DNA sequence: TGTGCCACCAGCAGGACAGCATCAAACTATGGCTACACCTTC. As protein: CATSRTASNYGYTF.

The chain carries TRBV9 and TRBJ2-3; 7 bases align to TRBD1. CDR3 length: 17 amino acids. Germline V gene lookup returns CDR1 SGDLS and CDR2 YYNGEE. Trimming cost V 0 bases and J 5 bases; bases outside gene matches: 12. This CDR3 is CASSVGVGGTQRDTQYF. The CDR3 nucleotides are TGTGCCAGCAGCGTAGGGGTAGGGGGCACCCAGCGAGATACGCAGTATTTT.

The chain carries TRBV12-3 or TRBV12-4 and TRBJ1-2; D might be TRBD1 (6 bases). Trimming removed 2 bases at V and 8 bases at J, with 12 bases between. The CDR3 consists of 13 residues. CDR3 coding DNA: TGTGCCAGCAGTTTAAACACAGGGAGCGGCTACACCTTC. Protein product: CASSLNTGSGYTF.

J is TRBJ1-1 and V is TRBV20-1, with a possible D match to TRBD1 (5 bases). The germline CDR1 and CDR2 sequences are DFQATT and SNEGSKA (reference sequence). The CDR3 has 14 residues. V lost 0 bases to trimming and J lost 7 bases, with 15 bases between them. As DNA, the CDR3 is TGCAGTGCTAGAGATCGATTCGGGGCACTTGAAGCTTTCTTT. This codes for CSARDRFGALEAFF.

The chain combines TRBV5-1 with TRBJ1-6, with 7 bases lining up with TRBD1. CDR1 and CDR2 (germline): SGHRS, YFSETQ. The trim removed 1 base at V and 7 bases at J, leaving 5 bases unmatched. This CDR3 spans 15 amino acids. Here the CDR3 reads CASSLWTGGNSPLHF. The CDR3 bases are TGCGCCAGCAGCTTGTGGACAGGCGGAAATTCACCCCTCCACTTT.

This clonotype was seen a few times. The chain combines TRBV5-1 with TRBJ2-7, with 9 bases lining up with TRBD2. The CDR3 totals 15 residues. Trimming removed 4 bases from V and 3 bases from J; junction bases left unmatched: 8. Germline CDR1 is SGHRS and CDR2 is YFSETQ. For the CDR3, the DNA is TGCGCCAGCAGCCTGCTCGCGGGGGGGATCTACGAGCAGTACTTC. The encoded protein is CASSLLAGGIYEQYF.

This clonotype showed up just a few times. This rearrangement joins TRBV20-1 to TRBJ1-2; D remains ambiguous. Germline values: CDR1 DFQATT, CDR2 SNEGSKA (reference sequence). V lost 6 bases and J lost 3, with 20 bases in between. The CDR3 consists of 15 residues. CDR3 protein: CSATDRRLGDYGYTF. CDR3 nucleotide sequence: TGCAGTGCCACGGACCGACGCCTCGGGGACTATGGCTACACCTTC.

The table lists this clonotype with a few counts. V gene TRBV28 combines with J gene TRBJ2-1; D is unclear. This CDR3 spans 15 amino acids. The germline V gene has CDR1 MDHEN and CDR2 SYDVKM. The ends were cut back, 1 base at V and 1 base at J, with 8 bases in the middle. The CDR3 region is CASSLLRVSYNEQFF. In DNA, the CDR3 is TGTGCCAGCAGTTTATTAAGGGTTTCCTACAATGAGCAGTTCTTC.

This sequence joins TRBV11-2 and TRBJ2-6; D is ambiguous. This CDR3 has 15 amino acids. Germline-derived CDR1 and CDR2 are SGHAT and FQNNGV. V lost 5 bases and J 7 bases, leaving 15 bases between the germline ends. The CDR3 sequence: CASSPLPSRANVLTF. The CDR3 nucleotides are TGTGCCAGCAGCCCTTTGCCCTCTAGAGCCAACGTCCTGACTTTC.

This clonotype was counted a few times. The chain links TRBV9 to TRBJ2-1, with TRBD2 matching over 7 bases. The CDR3 has 14 amino acids. Germline-derived CDR1 and CDR2 are SGDLS and YYNGEE. The V and J ends lost 3 bases and 9 bases, in that order; junction bases with no gene match: 9. In nucleotides, the CDR3 is TGTGCCAGCAGCGGTGGGGACTATAATCGTGAGCAGTTCTTC. Translating it yields CASSGGDYNREQFF.

This clonotype occurred a few times. The V gene is TRBV7-3, the J gene TRBJ1-6, with D unresolved. CDR1 and CDR2 (germline): SGHTA, FQGTGA. The CDR3 sequence is 14 residues long. The germline V and J ends were trimmed by 2 bases and 10 bases, with 12 bases remaining between them. The CDR3 bases are TGTGCCAGCAGCTTAGGAGCCTTCGGCTCACCCCTCCACTTT. This gives the protein CASSLGAFGSPLHF.

This clonotype was detected once. Written as DNA, the CDR3 is TGCAGTGCTAGCAAGCTAGGTAATGAGCAGTTCTTC. Amino acids: CSASKLGNEQFF. The chain recombines TRBV20-1 with TRBJ2-1; D is undetermined. The CDR3 is made up of 12 amino acids. The V end lost 3 bases, the J end lost 7 bases, and 10 bases lay between the germline ends. Germline-derived CDR1 and CDR2 are DFQATT and SNEGSKA (reference sequence).

This clonotype was observed a handful of times. This chain joins TRBV11-2 and TRBJ2-4, with no clear D. Germline CDR1 reads SGHAT; CDR2 reads FQNNGV. The V end was cut by 2 bases, the J end by 4 bases, with 12 bases between. The CDR3 contains 15 residues. CDR3 sequence: CASSLSVFAKNIQYF. The CDR3 DNA follows: TGTGCCAGCAGCTTAAGCGTTTTCGCAAAAAACATTCAGTACTTC.

The chain uses TRBV5-5 and TRBJ2-6, with unresolved D. The CDR3 extends over 16 amino acids. V was clipped by 3 bases and J by 0 bases, with 10 bases between them. From germline, CDR1 is SGHKS and CDR2 YYEKEE (reference sequence). CDR3 DNA: TGTGCCAGCAGCTGGACCGCCAGCTCTGGGGCCAACGTCCTGACTTTC. This gives the protein CASSWTASSGANVLTF.

There are a few counts of this clonotype. V usage is TRBV20-1 and J usage is TRBJ2-5; 9 bases are shared with TRBD2. Germline lookup yields CDR1 DFQATT and CDR2 SNEGSKA (reference sequence). V shed 5 bases and J 3 bases; nucleotides not matched to a gene: 4. The length of the CDR3 is 13 residues. Here the CDR3 DNA reads TGCAGTGCTGGCGGGGGGGCCAAAGAGACCCAGTACTTC. Protein: CSAGGGAKETQYF.

V is TRBV11-3 and J is TRBJ2-3; D is perhaps TRBD2 (5 bases). V was cut by 3 bases and J by 0 bases, with 13 bases left in between. Germline loops: CDR1 SGHNT, CDR2 YENEEA. The CDR3 is made up of 16 amino acids. The CDR3: CASSFSIWTSTDTQYF. The DNA for the CDR3 is TGTGCCAGCAGCTTCAGTATATGGACTAGCACAGATACGCAGTATTTT.

This clonotype was counted only a few times. The CDR3 region is CATSRQASNQPQHF. The CDR3 DNA follows: TGTGCCACCTCAAGACAGGCCTCCAATCAGCCCCAGCATTTT. The chain couples TRBV6-2 or TRBV6-3 to TRBJ1-5, with D perhaps TRBD1 (6 bases). V lost 10 bases and J lost 3, with 16 bases in between. This CDR3 comprises 14 residues. Looked up from germline, CDR1 is MNHEY and CDR2 is SVGEGT.

The J gene is TRBJ2-5, the V gene TRBV15; either TRBD1 or TRBD2 may supply D (6 bases each). Germline V CDR1 and CDR2: LNHNV, YYDKDF (reference sequence). V gave up 0 bases and J gave up 2 bases, with 13 bases separating them. The CDR3 is 16 amino acids. The CDR3 coding sequence is TGTGCCACCAGCAGAGATTGGGGGGCAGGACAAGAGACCCAGTACTTC. It encodes CATSRDWGAGQETQYF.